These T cell receptor beta chains were read from a single sample in a study of T-cell memory formation after mild COVID-19. TCRdb re-called the 5' RACE reads with MiXCR, one entry per CDR3 protein. Among about 260,000 distinct CDR3 sequences listed, about a sixth were seen once. Sequencing used PBMCs or a T cell subset sorted from them (not recorded which). These receptor sequences come from a young man who had mild COVID-19 (a few samples of this study predate the infection). Cell type and time point are not known. CDR3s include the opening cysteine and the closing phenylalanine or tryptophan. The D gene is left open where the match is weak. For some rows the clone size is stated as once, few or many, or as a class when expanded; others skip it.

d_gene	v_gene	j_gene	abundance	CDR3nt	CDR3aa
.	TRBV5-1	TRBJ2-1	.	TGCGCCAGCAGCTCCCAGGCGGCAGGATCCTACAATGAGCAGTTCTTC	CASSSQAAGSYNEQFF
.	TRBV29-1	TRBJ2-3	few	TGCTGTACAGATACGCAGTATTTT	CCTDTQYF
.	TRBV7-2	TRBJ2-3	.	TGTGCCAGCAGCTACCGATCGGGGAGAAGCACAGATACGCAGTATTTT	CASSYRSGRSTDTQYF
TRBD2	TRBV23-1	TRBJ2-2	.	TGCGCCAGCCGACGCGGAAGCGGGGGGGTCGCGAACACCGGGGAGCTGTTTTTT	CASRRGSGGVANTGELFF
TRBD1	TRBV5-5	TRBJ1-2	.	TGTGCCAGCAGGTCACAGGGGGCGGGAGGCTACACCTTC	CASRSQGAGGYTF
TRBD2	TRBV7-9	TRBJ2-3	many	TGTGCCAGCAGCATGGGACTAGCGGACACAGATACGCAGTATTTT	CASSMGLADTDTQYF
TRBD1	TRBV12-3/TRBV12-4	TRBJ2-6	.	TGTGCCAGCAGTCCCGGGACAGGTTTTGGGGCCAACGTCCTGACTTTC	CASSPGTGFGANVLTF
.	TRBV7-9	TRBJ2-3	.	TGTGCCAGCAGCCCCCCTTACGGGGCCATAGATACGCAGTATTTT	CASSPPYGAIDTQYF
TRBD1	TRBV10-1	TRBJ2-7	.	TGCGCCATCCCGGGACAGACCTACGAGCAGTACTTC	CAIPGQTYEQYF
.	TRBV3-1	TRBJ1-1	.	TGTGCCAGCAGCCAAGGCAGCATGAACACTGAAGCTTTCTTT	CASSQGSMNTEAFF
.	TRBV5-1	TRBJ2-5	few	TGCGCCAGCAGCCGCAGGGGAGAAACGCTGAAGGAGACCCAGTACTTC	CASSRRGETLKETQYF
.	TRBV7-2	TRBJ2-2	few	TGTGCCAGCAGCTTAGTGGGGGCTATGAACACCGGGGAGCTGTTTTTT	CASSLVGAMNTGELFF
.	TRBV5-1	TRBJ1-2	few	TGCGCCAGCAGCTACACCCCAGACAGCGCAACTAACTATGGCTACACCTTC	CASSYTPDSATNYGYTF
.	TRBV13	TRBJ2-3	many	TGTGCCAGCAGCCCCGGACTGGACCATCGCACAGATACGCAGTATTTT	CASSPGLDHRTDTQYF
TRBD2	TRBV5-1	TRBJ2-7	.	TGCGCCAGCAGCTCCGCCCCGGGGGGCTCCTACGAGCAGTACTTC	CASSSAPGGSYEQYF
.	TRBV12-3/TRBV12-4	TRBJ1-1	.	TGTGCCAGCAGTTTGATTGGGGGGAACACTGAAGCTTTCTTT	CASSLIGGNTEAFF
.	TRBV12-3/TRBV12-4	TRBJ2-3	few	TGTGCCAGCAGTTTGAGCGGAGGGGGGGATACGCAGTATTTT	CASSLSGGGDTQYF
.	TRBV7-2	TRBJ2-1	.	TGTGCCAGCAGCCCCGACCTGAGGAATGAGCAGTTCTTC	CASSPDLRNEQFF
.	TRBV20-1	TRBJ1-1	.	TGCAGTGCTATTCGACAGGCCGCGGGCACTGAAGCTTTCTTT	CSAIRQAAGTEAFF
TRBD1	TRBV5-1	TRBJ2-7	few	TGCGCCAGCAGCTTGGTAGGGGGCAGGCCCTCCTACGAGCAGTACTTC	CASSLVGGRPSYEQYF
.	TRBV7-8	TRBJ1-5	few	TGTGCCAGCAGCTTAGAGAGGGGCAATCAGCCCCAGCATTTT	CASSLERGNQPQHF
.	TRBV5-1	TRBJ1-2	.	TGCGCCAGCAGCTTGGGGGCAGGCCCCAACTATGGCTACACCTTC	CASSLGAGPNYGYTF
.	TRBV20-1	TRBJ2-3	few	TGCAGTGTCCCCCGCCCGGATACGCAGTATTTT	CSVPRPDTQYF
.	TRBV10-2	TRBJ2-7	few	TGCGCCAGCAGTCCTGTCGGGGGCCTAGAAAGGAGAGCCTACGAGCAGTACTTC	CASSPVGGLERRAYEQYF
TRBD1	TRBV4-3	TRBJ1-1	many	TGCGCCAGCAGCCAACAGGGGGGGGACACTGAAGCTTTCTTT	CASSQQGGDTEAFF
TRBD2	TRBV12-3/TRBV12-4	TRBJ2-1	.	TGTGCCAGCATCTGGGGCGGGGGGGCAAATGAGCAGTTCTTC	CASIWGGGANEQFF
.	TRBV7-4	TRBJ1-2	.	TGTGCCAGCAGCCCCCCTCAGGGCTACACCTTC	CASSPPQGYTF
.	TRBV20-1	TRBJ2-5	.	TGCAGTGCTACCCGGGGTGCGGAGACCCAGTACTTC	CSATRGAETQYF
TRBD1	TRBV20-1	TRBJ2-5	.	TGCAGTGCCCACGACAGGGGCCAGACCCAGTACTTC	CSAHDRGQTQYF
.	TRBV12-3/TRBV12-4	TRBJ2-3	few	TGTGCCAGCAGTTTGGGACGGGTCCTCGATACGCAGTATTTT	CASSLGRVLDTQYF
.	TRBV7-8	TRBJ1-2	few	TGTGCCAGCAGCTTAGTCGGGGGCGGGAACTATGGCTACACCTTC	CASSLVGGGNYGYTF
.	TRBV13	TRBJ2-3	.	TGTGCCAGCAGCTTAGGTAGCTCTATGGCGCAGTATTTT	CASSLGSSMAQYF
TRBD1	TRBV5-1	TRBJ1-1	many	TGTGCCAGCAGCCCCGGGACAGGGAACACTGAAGCTTTCTTT	CASSPGTGNTEAFF
.	TRBV2	TRBJ1-2	few	TGTGCCAGCAGTTGGGGACTCGCTGGCTACACCTTC	CASSWGLAGYTF
TRBD1	TRBV19	TRBJ2-5	few	TGTGCCAGTAGCCAAGGACAGGGACGCAAAGAAGTCCGAGAGACCCAGTACTTC	CASSQGQGRKEVRETQYF
.	TRBV5-1	TRBJ2-5	many	TGCGCCAGCAGCGTAGGAGACACTGGGGGAGAGACCCAGTACTTC	CASSVGDTGGETQYF
.	TRBV4-1	TRBJ1-4	.	TGCGCCAGCAGCCAAGGGGGGCGTGCAACTAATGAAAAACTGTTTTTT	CASSQGGRATNEKLFF
.	TRBV2	TRBJ1-2	few	TGTGCCGGCTCAGGGGACTATGGCTACACCTTC	CAGSGDYGYTF
.	TRBV7-8	TRBJ2-3	few	TGTGCCAGCAGCTTAGTGGGGGGCCGGGATACGCAGTATTTT	CASSLVGGRDTQYF
.	TRBV21-1	TRBJ1-1	once	TGTGCCAGCAGCCGGGAGGGTCAGGGCCCTGAAGCTTTCTTT	CASSREGQGPEAFF
TRBD1	TRBV4-1	TRBJ2-1	.	TGCGCCAGCAGCCATTACGGCAGGGGGAAAAACAATGAGCAGTTCTTC	CASSHYGRGKNNEQFF
.	TRBV15	TRBJ1-4	few	TGTGCCACCAGCAGAGAAAACAGCCCAACTAATGAAAAACTGTTTTTT	CATSRENSPTNEKLFF
TRBD1	TRBV7-9	TRBJ2-3	.	TGTGCCAGCAGCTTCTCCGGGACAGGGGGCCCAGATACGCAGTATTTT	CASSFSGTGGPDTQYF
.	TRBV18	TRBJ2-2	few	TGTGCCAGCCAGTCTTCCGAGGGCACCGGGGAGCTGTTTTTT	CASQSSEGTGELFF
.	TRBV6-4	TRBJ2-3	.	TGTGCCAGCAGCCCCCGAGTAGTAGAGGAGGCAGATACGCAGTATTTT	CASSPRVVEEADTQYF
TRBD1	TRBV6-6	TRBJ1-1	.	TGTGCCAGCAGTCATTCGGACAGGGGGAACACTGAAGCTTTCTTT	CASSHSDRGNTEAFF
TRBD1	TRBV18	TRBJ2-1	.	TGTGCCAGCTCGTCGGTTGACAGGGTAGTGTACAATGAGCAGTTCTTC	CASSSVDRVVYNEQFF
.	TRBV7-7	TRBJ2-3	many	TGTGCTAGCAGCTTAGGAAGTCCCGGGTCGGATACGCAGTATTTT	CASSLGSPGSDTQYF
.	TRBV27	TRBJ2-7	few	TGTGCCAGCAGTTTATACAGCTCCTACGAGCAGTACTTC	CASSLYSSYEQYF
.	TRBV15	TRBJ2-3	.	TGTGCCACCAGCGCTAGGAGCGGCCTCCGGGCAGATACGCAGTATTTT	CATSARSGLRADTQYF
TRBD2	TRBV7-9	TRBJ2-3	few	TGTGCCAGCAGCTTCACTAGCGGCAACACAGATACGCAGTATTTT	CASSFTSGNTDTQYF
.	TRBV7-2	TRBJ2-1	.	TGTGCCAGCAGCACCACCGGCCGGTACAATGAGCAGTTCTTC	CASSTTGRYNEQFF
.	TRBV20-1	TRBJ1-2	many	TGCAGTGCTAAGGGGGGAGCTAACTATGGCTACACCTTC	CSAKGGANYGYTF
.	TRBV11-2	TRBJ2-6	few	TGTGCCAGCGCCCCGGACGGGATTGGGGCCAACGTCCTGACTTTC	CASAPDGIGANVLTF
.	TRBV5-5	TRBJ2-3	.	TGTGCCAGCAGCTTCTTGACTAGCACAGATACGCAGTATTTT	CASSFLTSTDTQYF
TRBD2	TRBV9	TRBJ2-1	.	TGTGCCAGCAGCGTAGAAGCGGGGGGATACAATGAGCAGTTCTTC	CASSVEAGGYNEQFF
TRBD1	TRBV5-4	TRBJ1-2	.	TGTGCCAGCAGCTTTCGGGACAGGGGTGGTGGCTACACCTTC	CASSFRDRGGGYTF
.	TRBV11-2	TRBJ1-2	.	TGTGCCAGCAGCGATCTTATTCTAGGCGGCTACACCTTC	CASSDLILGGYTF
.	TRBV29-1	TRBJ1-5	few	TGCAGCGTTGGGGGGGCAGGGATTCAGCCCCAGCATTTT	CSVGGAGIQPQHF